One and the same sample provided the 27 T cell receptor beta chains below, sequenced in a study of identifying expanded T cells in peripheral blood. The protocol was immunoSEQ multiplex PCR, while the TCRdb copy is restricted to in-frame clones and leaves out a portion. The data hold 55,000 to 60,000 clones, with over 85% observed a single time. Input material: blood. These receptors all stem from a person aged 18 to 75 in good health.

This sequence joins TRBV7-2 and TRBJ2-1, with D unclear. This CDR3 region has 13 residues. Deletions cut 1 base from V and 5 bases from J, with 6 bases between. Germline lookup yields CDR1 SGHTA and CDR2 FQGNSA. CDR3 DNA: TGTGCCAGCAGCTTAGGAAGGGACAATGAGCAGTTCTTC. Protein: CASSLGRDNEQFF.

V gene TRBV2 combines with J gene TRBJ2-1; D is perhaps TRBD2 (5 bases). The CDR3 runs to 11 residues. With 7 bases removed from V and 8 bases from J, the gap between germline ends came to 9 bases. Germline V gives CDR1 SNHLY, CDR2 FYNNEI. In DNA form, the CDR3 reads TGTGCCAGCACGGGCGGGTATGAGCAGTTCTTC. Translation gives CASTGGYEQFF.

This clone was detected once. V is TRBV2 and J is TRBJ2-5; 9 bases line up with TRBD2. This CDR3 region has 15 residues. Looked up from germline, CDR1 is SNHLY and CDR2 is FYNNEI. V gave up 5 bases and J gave up 3 bases; unmatched junction bases: 7. The CDR3 DNA sequence: TGTGCCAGCAGTTACCGACTAGCGGCGGAAGAGACCCAGTACTTC. Encoded protein: CASSYRLAAEETQYF.

The chain carries TRBV28 and TRBJ1-1; D might be TRBD1 (6 bases). Trimming stripped 7 bases from V and 1 base from J, with 16 bases between. The CDR3 loop spans 15 amino acids. Germline CDR1 is MDHEN and CDR2 is SYDVKM. CDR3 coding DNA: TGTGCCAGCACCCCTTACGCGACAGGGAACACTGAAGCTTTCTTT. This sequence encodes CASTPYATGNTEAFF.

The chain employs TRBV7-2 and TRBJ1-4; 9 positions match TRBD1. After removal of 4 bases from V and 10 bases from J, the junction contained 10 bases not matched to a gene. The CDR3 consists of 15 residues. Germline CDR1 is SGHTA and CDR2 is FQGNSA. DNA for the CDR3: TGTGCCAGCAGCTCCGGACCGGGACAGGGCGGAAAACTGTTTTTT. This translates into CASSSGPGQGGKLFF. Drawing the rest from reference TRBV7-2 and TRBJ1-4, the complete variable domain is GAGVSQSPSNKVTEKGKDVELRCDPISGHTALYWYRQSLGQGLEFLIYFQGNSAPDKSGLPSDRFSAERTGGSVSTLTIQRTQQEDSAVYLCASSSGPGQGGKLFFGSGTQLSVL.

The gene calls are TRBV7-6 and TRBJ2-7; TRBD1 agrees at 9 bases. From germline, CDR1 is SGHVS and CDR2 FNYEAQ. CDR3 size: 16 residues. J gave up 3 bases and V 1 base, and 7 bases lay outside the gene matches. CDR3 DNA sequence: TGTGCCAGCAGCTTAGGAGGTCGGGGACAGGGCTACGAGCAGTACTTC. Translation: CASSLGGRGQGYEQYF.

The chain is built from TRBV4-3 and TRBJ2-3; D perhaps matches TRBD2 (6 bases). Trimming left V 2 bases short and J 4 bases short, with 10 bases between. The CDR3 consists of 14 residues. Germline CDR1 LGHNA, CDR2 YSLEER. The CDR3 is CASSQLATPDTQYF. Written as DNA, the CDR3 is TGCGCCAGCAGCCAACTAGCGACCCCAGATACGCAGTATTTT.

The rearrangement uses TRBV11-1 and TRBJ2-5; D is undetermined. This CDR3 has 14 residues. Germline CDR1 reads SGHAT; CDR2 reads FQDESV (reference sequence). V dropped 4 bases and J dropped 1 base, with 10 bases sitting between them. The CDR3 sequence is CASSSRPVQETQYF. CDR3 bases: TGTGCCAGCAGCTCCCGGCCCGTCCAAGAGACCCAGTACTTC. Looking up the rest from reference TRBV11-1 and TRBJ2-5 gives the full variable domain: EAEVAQSPRYKITEKSQAVAFWCDPISGHATLYWYRQILGQGPELLVQFQDESVVDDSQLPKDRFSAERLKGVDSTLKIQPAELGDSAMYLCASSSRPVQETQYFGPGTRLLVL.

This rearrangement joins TRBV5-1 to TRBJ1-1, with 7 bases identical to TRBD1. Germline CDR1 reads SGHRS; CDR2 reads YFSETQ. The junction had 6 bases not matched to a gene; V was cut back by 7 bases and J by 0 bases. The CDR3 is 14 residues long. CDR3 region: CASHVTGMNTEAFF. The CDR3 nucleotides read TGCGCCAGCCACGTGACAGGGATGAACACTGAAGCTTTCTTT.

The chain recombines TRBV2 with TRBJ2-1; 9 bases map to TRBD1. The CDR3 is made up of 15 amino acids. The V segment lost 6 bases and the J segment 6 bases; nucleotides outside the gene matches: 9. CDR1 and CDR2 from the germline V gene are SNHLY and FYNNEI. The CDR3 loop reads CASSVIRTGVNEQFF. CDR3 bases: TGTGCCAGCAGCGTAATACGGACAGGGGTCAATGAGCAGTTCTTC.

The rearrangement uses TRBV7-2 and TRBJ2-6; D ambiguous. Trimming cost V 3 bases and J 2 bases, with 5 bases left between them. The CDR3 is 14 residues long. Germline CDR1 and CDR2: SGHTA and FQGNSA. This CDR3 reads CASSFSTGANVLTF. The CDR3 DNA is TGTGCCAGCAGCTTTTCGACTGGGGCCAACGTCCTGACTTTC.

In the case of this clone: The junction shows a germline mismatch at one end, possibly a read error. The chain recombines TRBV10-3 with TRBJ2-1; 12 bases agree with TRBD2. The CDR3 loop spans 16 amino acids. Germline CDR1 reads ENHRY; CDR2 reads SYGVKD. CDR3 DNA: TGTGCCATCAGGACTAGCGGGAGCGGGCGATACAATGGGCAGTTCTTC. Protein sequence: CAIRTSGSGRYNGQFF.

A single count supports this clone. This chain's CDR3 is CASSPIGGYNEQFF. DNA for the CDR3: TGTGCCAGCAGCCCTATAGGGGGATACAATGAGCAGTTCTTC. V usage is TRBV7-3 and J usage is TRBJ2-1, with D tentatively TRBD1 (6 bases). The germline V and J ends were trimmed by 5 bases and 4 bases, with 12 bases remaining between them. Germline values: CDR1 SGHTA, CDR2 FQGTGA. There are 14 residues in the CDR3. The full variable domain, in which reference TRBV7-3 and TRBJ2-1 provide the parts outside the CDR3, is GAGVSQTPSNKVTEKGKYVELRCDPISGHTALYWYRQSLGQGPEFLIYFQGTGAADDSGLPNDRFFAVRPEGSVSTLKIQRTERGDSAVYLCASSPIGGYNEQFFGPGTRLTVL.

The CDR3, as DNA: TGCGCCAGCAGCGTTTCACCACCTGGGGCCAACGTCCTGACTTTC. Its translation: CASSVSPPGANVLTF. The genes are TRBV5-1 and TRBJ2-6, with D hard to call. This CDR3 comprises 15 residues. V lost 4 bases to trimming and J lost 2 bases, with 10 bases between them. The germline CDR1 and CDR2 sequences are SGHRS and YFSETQ. The full variable domain, completed using reference TRBV5-1 and TRBJ2-6, is KAGVTQTPRYLIKTRGQQVTLSCSPISGHRSVSWYQQTPGQGLQFLFEYFSETQRNKGNFPGRFSGRQFSNSRSEMNVSTLELGDSALYLCASSVSPPGANVLTFGAGSRLTVL.

There are a few counts of this clone. The genes are TRBV27 and TRBJ1-1, with D possibly matching TRBD1 (6 bases). The CDR3 covers 13 residues. Trimming shortened V by 0 bases and J by 7 bases, and 9 bases separated the two germline ends. The germline gives CDR1 MNHEY, CDR2 SMNVEV (reference sequence). CDR3 region: CASSLSEGVEAFF. Written as DNA, the CDR3 is TGTGCCAGCAGTTTATCCGAGGGGGTTGAAGCTTTCTTT.

This chain uses TRBV7-9 with TRBJ2-1; 11 nucleotides agree with TRBD2. Trimming cost V 4 bases and J 6 bases; bases outside gene matches: 2. This CDR3 has 14 amino acids. Germline CDR1 is SEHNR and CDR2 is FQNEAQ (reference sequence). The CDR3: CASSSGTSGNEQFF. As DNA, the CDR3 is TGTGCCAGCAGCTCGGGGACTAGCGGCAATGAGCAGTTCTTC.

This chain connects TRBV7-2 to TRBJ2-7; D gene unclear. The CDR3 contains 15 residues. CDR1 SGHTA and CDR2 FQGNSA come from the germline V gene. V was clipped by 1 base and J by 4 bases, with 14 bases between them. CDR3 region: CASSLGWTLEYEQYF. In DNA, the CDR3 is TGTGCCAGCAGCTTAGGTTGGACCCTCGAATACGAGCAGTACTTC.

This clone occurred once. The genes are TRBV2 and TRBJ2-5; 10 positions agree with TRBD2. Germline V lookup: CDR1 SNHLY, CDR2 FYNNEI. This CDR3 comprises 14 residues. Losses at the gene ends were 5 bases for V and 5 bases for J; bases not matched to a gene: 5. This CDR3 is CASSFSSGGETQYF. The CDR3 bases are TGTGCCAGCAGTTTTTCTAGCGGGGGTGAGACCCAGTACTTC.

The V gene is TRBV10-2, the J gene TRBJ2-5; TRBD2 aligns across 7 bases. V lost 2 bases to trimming and J lost 3 bases; unmatched junction nucleotides: 15. Germline CDR1 WSHSY, CDR2 SAAADI. The CDR3 has 18 residues. The CDR3 sequence: CASSEPASLVRGKETQYF. As DNA, the CDR3 is TGCGCCAGCAGTGAGCCCGCTTCCCTTGTGCGGGGGAAAGAGACCCAGTACTTC.

This clone has more than one count but fewer than ten. The chain links TRBV5-1 to TRBJ2-7, with 7 bases lining up with TRBD1. Germline V gene data show CDR1 as SGHRS and CDR2 as YFSETQ. Germline trimming cut 5 bases from V and 3 bases from J; bases unmatched to any gene: 8. There are 14 residues in the CDR3. This CDR3 reads CASRDPGQSYEQYF. For the CDR3, the DNA is TGCGCCAGCAGGGATCCGGGACAGAGCTACGAGCAGTACTTC.

This clone was picked up one time. The J gene is TRBJ2-7, the V gene TRBV30; D not certain. V was shortened by 2 bases and J by 5 bases, with 7 bases between the two germline ends. Germline CDR1 reads GTSNPN; CDR2 reads SVGIG (reference sequence). CDR3 length equals 11 residues. CDR3 bases: TGTGCCTGGAGTAGCAATAACGAGCAGTACTTC. Residues: CAWSSNNEQYF.

This chain uses TRBV9 with TRBJ2-7; perhaps TRBD1 as D (5 bases). This CDR3 contains 16 residues. V shed 0 bases and J shed 5 bases, with 18 bases lying between them. Germline values: CDR1 SGDLS, CDR2 YYNGEE. The CDR3 DNA sequence: TGTGCCAGCAGCGTAGGATCCCAGGGTTGTTGTCACGAGCAGTACTTC. Its protein is CASSVGSQGCCHEQYF.

This CDR3 is CASSRSGPSTDTQYF. Here the CDR3 DNA reads TGCGCCAGCAGCCGCAGCGGGCCTAGCACAGATACGCAGTATTTT. The gene calls are TRBV4-1 and TRBJ2-3; tentatively, D is TRBD2 (6 bases). The V and J ends lost 4 bases and 0 bases respectively, with 11 bases between them. The CDR3 covers 15 residues. Germline V gene sequence: CDR1 MGHRA, CDR2 YSYEKL.

The chain couples TRBV23-1 to TRBJ1-2; 8 bases map to TRBD1. TRBV23-1 is an ORF, and what it does is uncertain. This CDR3 has 12 amino acids. V was clipped by 5 bases and J by 4 bases; unmatched bases: 0. CDR3 sequence: CASSDRGYGYTF. As DNA, the CDR3 is TGCGCCAGCAGTGACAGGGGCTATGGCTACACCTTC.

This sequence joins TRBV7-8 and TRBJ2-7; D unresolved. This CDR3 region has 15 residues. The V and J ends lost 11 bases and 3 bases respectively, with 23 bases between them. CDR1 is SGHVS, CDR2 FQNEAQ, per germline. The DNA of the CDR3 is TGTGCCTCCCACCAGGAGCCGTCCACTTACTACGAGCAGTACTTC. It translates to CASHQEPSTYYEQYF.

In this sample, this clone turned up once. The chain combines TRBV10-1 with TRBJ2-7; D not certain. The CDR3 has 13 residues. Looked up from germline, CDR1 is WNHNN and CDR2 is SYGVQD (reference sequence). Trimming stripped 1 base from V and 6 bases from J, with 10 bases between. Here the CDR3 DNA reads TGCGCCAGCAGTGAGTTCAGATTCGGCGAGCAGTACTTC. It specifies CASSEFRFGEQYF.

V is TRBV2 and J is TRBJ1-1, with D uncertain. The CDR3 loop spans 13 amino acids. V lost 2 bases and J 5 bases, leaving 9 bases between the germline ends. CDR1 and CDR2 from the germline V gene are SNHLY and FYNNEI. The CDR3: CASSESRGTEAFF. CDR3 in DNA: TGTGCCAGCAGTGAAAGTCGCGGGACTGAAGCTTTCTTT.